Listed below are T cell receptor beta chains from one sample, sequenced in a study of control samples from healthy donors and cancer patients. Method: immunoSEQ multiplex PCR; TCRdb's copy keeps in-frame clones and lacks some. This table has 24,000 or so clones, 85% appearing once. Sequencing was done on a sample of PBMCs. These receptors all come from a man in his sixties with head and neck cancer. CDR3s include the opening cysteine and the closing phenylalanine or tryptophan. A D gene is named only where the DNA matches it firmly. Clone size is stated in some rows and not others, as once, few, many or a class when expanded.

d_gene,j_gene,abundance,v_gene,CDR3aa,CDR3nt
NA,TRBJ2-3,NA,TRBV29-1,CSVEYPVGGDTQYF,TGCAGCGTTGAATACCCGGTGGGAGGAGATACGCAGTATTTT
TRBD2,TRBJ2-3,NA,TRBV5-4,CASSRWGGNTDTQYF,TGTGCCAGCAGCCGGTGGGGGGGGAATACAGATACGCAGTATTTT
NA,TRBJ1-2,NA,TRBV19,CASSPEGGYGYTF,TGTGCCAGTAGTCCCGAGGGAGGCTATGGCTACACCTTC
TRBD2,TRBJ2-1,NA,TRBV30,CASTGTSPNEQFF,TGTGCCTCCACCGGGACTAGCCCCAATGAGCAGTTCTTC
TRBD2,TRBJ2-3,NA,TRBV9,CASSPIAGGGISTDTQYF,TGTGCCAGCAGCCCAATAGCGGGAGGAGGGATTAGCACAGATACGCAGTATTTT
NA,TRBJ1-1,NA,TRBV3-1/TRBV3-2,CASSQDYEEEAFF,TGTGCCAGCAGCCAAGATTACGAGGAAGAAGCTTTCTTT
NA,TRBJ1-3,NA,TRBV6-6,CASSRTGPGNTIYF,TGTGCCAGCAGTCGGACGGGCCCTGGAAACACCATATATTTT
NA,TRBJ1-2,few,TRBV15,CATSRDLTSKTYGYTF,TGTGCCACCAGCAGAGATTTGACGTCGAAAACTTATGGCTACACCTTC
TRBD1,TRBJ2-2,NA,TRBV7-9,CASSSPRQGSGELFF,TGTGCCAGCAGCTCGCCAAGACAGGGCTCCGGGGAGCTGTTTTTT
TRBD2,TRBJ2-1,NA,TRBV3-1/TRBV3-2,CASSQASGRARDEQFF,TGTGCCAGCAGCCAAGCCAGCGGGAGGGCCAGGGATGAGCAGTTCTTC
TRBD1,TRBJ1-2,NA,TRBV19,CASSPDRGSGYGYTF,TGTGCCAGTAGTCCAGACAGGGGGTCGGGGTATGGCTACACCTTC
NA,TRBJ1-6,NA,TRBV6-1,CASSDGRKTNSPLHF,TGTGCCAGCAGTGACGGACGGAAAACTAATTCACCCCTCCACTTT
NA,TRBJ2-3,NA,TRBV12-3/TRBV12-4,CASSTGTTIAQYF,TGTGCCAGCAGTACGGGGACGACAATCGCGCAGTATTTT
NA,TRBJ1-6,NA,TRBV7-6,CASSFGGSYNSPLHF,TGTGCCAGCAGCTTTGGGGGCTCCTATAATTCACCCCTCCACTTT
NA,TRBJ2-1,NA,TRBV5-1,CASSLLAQGEYEQFF,TGCGCCAGCAGCTTGCTAGCTCAGGGTGAATATGAGCAGTTCTTC
NA,TRBJ1-5,NA,TRBV19,CASSMGGEDNQPQHF,TGTGCCAGTAGTATGGGTGGAGAGGATAATCAGCCCCAGCATTTT
NA,TRBJ2-1,NA,TRBV5-1,CASSFDNEQFF,TGCGCCAGCAGCTTCGACAATGAGCAGTTCTTC
TRBD1,TRBJ1-5,NA,TRBV5-6,CASSSRDRVSQPQHF,TGTGCCAGCAGCTCCCGGGACAGGGTCTCGCAGCCCCAGCATTTT
TRBD2,TRBJ2-1,few,TRBV9,CASSVVSGGYEQFF,TGTGCCAGCAGCGTAGTATCGGGAGGCTATGAGCAGTTCTTC
TRBD1,TRBJ1-6,once,TRBV19,CASSSQGANSPLHF,TGTGCCAGTAGTTCACAGGGGGCCAATTCACCCCTCCACTTT